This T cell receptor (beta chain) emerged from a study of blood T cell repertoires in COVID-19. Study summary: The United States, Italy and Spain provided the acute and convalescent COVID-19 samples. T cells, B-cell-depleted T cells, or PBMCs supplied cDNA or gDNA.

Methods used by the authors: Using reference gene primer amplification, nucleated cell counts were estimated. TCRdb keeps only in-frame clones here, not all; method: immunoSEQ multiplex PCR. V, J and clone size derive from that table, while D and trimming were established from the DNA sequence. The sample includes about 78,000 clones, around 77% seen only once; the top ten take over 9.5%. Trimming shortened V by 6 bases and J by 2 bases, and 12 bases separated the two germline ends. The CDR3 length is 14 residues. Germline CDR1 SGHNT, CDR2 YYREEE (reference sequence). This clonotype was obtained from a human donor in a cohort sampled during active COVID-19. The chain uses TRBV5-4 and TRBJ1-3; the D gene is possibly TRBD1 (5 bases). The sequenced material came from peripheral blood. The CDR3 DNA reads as TGTGCCAGCACCGCCTCGGGGGCTGGAAACACCATATATTTT. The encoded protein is CASTASGAGNTIYF.